The clone carrying this T cell receptor (beta chain) was recorded at least ten times. This CDR3 is 16 amino acids long. The V end lost 0 bases, the J end lost 1 base, and 10 bases lay between the germline ends. The germline CDR1 and CDR2 sequences are LGHNA and YNFKEQ. Total RNA and DNA came together from about 21-30 mg of bulk tissue without cell sorting. With a constant-region primer, TCR beta cDNA was made from approximately 450 ng of total RNA. Nested multiplex PCR, run for three rounds with slightly modified ARM-PCR, yielded TCR beta libraries. Forward primers for TRBV1-TRBV30 and a C-beta reverse primer served the first two PCR rounds, at about 11 cycles each. TCRdb analysed the multiplex PCR reads with MiXCR anew, one entry per CDR3 protein. The sample yields approximately 120,000 distinct CDR3 sequences, around 64% seen once. This sample was included in a study of tumor-infiltrating lymphocytes in primary liver carcinoma.

The chain joins TRBV4-2 to TRBJ2-1; D may be TRBD2 (6 bases). Input material: liver tumor tissue from sampling region 3. The subset was: tumor region T3, left-lateral pole. The clonotype comes from a woman aged 60-75 years with primary liver carcinoma and hepatitis B virus infection. This CDR3 is CASSQDWRGSYNEQFF. The CDR3 DNA is TGTGCCAGCAGCCAAGACTGGCGGGGTTCCTACAATGAGCAGTTCTTC.